This T cell receptor (beta chain) was observed in a study of T cell responses to AZD1222 COVID-19 vaccine. Study-wide results and caveats: Most donors were white British and more were female, and clonal diversity was possibly underestimated.

About this clone: Antigen unknown.

Sequencing used immunoSEQ multiplex PCR; TCRdb keeps in-frame clones, though not all of them. The data hold roughly 120,000 clones, with 85% to 95% observed a single time. V lost 5 bases and J lost 4, with 15 bases in between. The CDR3 extends over 15 amino acids. CDR1 MNHEY and CDR2 SMNVEV come from the germline V gene (reference sequence). V usage is TRBV27 and J usage is TRBJ1-5; D is possibly TRBD1 (5 bases). Source: peripheral blood, taken on day 0 of AZD1222 vaccination. The clonotype was recovered from an adult in good health. The CDR3 loop is CASSKGGGWNQPQHF. In DNA form, the CDR3 reads TGTGCCAGCAGTAAGGGCGGGGGGTGGAATCAGCCCCAGCATTTT.